This T cell receptor (beta chain) came from a study of spatial heterogeneity in lung cancer (dated by TCRdb to about 2019). Study-level background: Donors were some 67 patients with early-stage, untreated non-small cell lung cancer from the lung TRACERx cohort. More beta-chain than alpha-chain transcripts were consistently detected, likely reflecting higher beta-chain transcript abundance. Nonsynonymous mutation counts, determined by whole-exome sequencing of tumor tissue, were related to features of the TCR repertoire. At surgery, roughly 220 tumor regions, around 65 matched nontumor lung samples and more than 50 PBMC samples were TCR-sequenced for both alpha and beta chains. In non-small cell lung cancer, the study quantitatively compared TCR alpha and beta repertoires across several tumor regions, matched nontumor lung, and blood. In the raw uncorrected reads, each unique combination of TCR and UMI appeared more than ten times on average. Follow-up PBMC samples were sequenced whenever available, with the median time to follow-up being 2 to 3 years after resection. Broader findings and caveats from the paper: Confirming at a functional level the hypothesis that regional TCRs recognize regional mutations was considered to require additional single-cell paired TCR alpha and beta sequencing. Ubiquitous expanded tumor TCRs showed up in blood more often at tumor resection than at routine follow-up. Only 14 patients were included in the comparisons of baseline and follow-up blood repertoires.

From the germline V gene (reference sequence), CDR1 is MNHEY and CDR2 is SMNVEV. The CDR3, cysteine through phenylalanine, is 15 amino acids long. This entry keeps only the CDR3 DNA: 45 bases, framed from base 1. V trim: 6 bases; J trim: 5 bases; unmatched bases: 7. Receptor amplification or capture employed 5' RACE. This sample was sequenced with a NextSeq 500. The TCR library protocol attached a unique molecular identifier to each TCR cDNA molecule to allow correction of PCR and sequencing errors. In the original analysis: TCR identification, UMI-based error correction and CDR3 extraction were all carried out with Decombinator tools. Expanded TCRs were defined as those above a frequency of 2 per 1,000, corresponding to the top 1% of the tumor frequency distribution. Renyi diversity was calculated using the R vegan package after each repertoire was subsampled 100 times to 5,000 TCRs. To build CDR3 similarity networks, amino acid triplet string-kernel similarity was used, and CDR3s were connected when their pairwise similarity was above 0.82. TCRdb itself trimmed the public reads at Q25 with fastp, ran MiXCR and retained productive beta chains. Entries are consolidated by CDR3 protein sequence, retaining the most common genes and DNA. TCRdb's processing, not the study's, gives the V and J calls here. Within this sample are over 85,000 distinct CDR3 sequences, with just under 20% of them counted one time only. 21% of the sample goes to the ten largest clones.

About this clonotype itself: The antigen it binds to is not known. Within one base of it there is no much larger clone, and no base qualities were kept.

The intended sense of this specimen's time point label: blood at routine non-recurrence follow-up after resection. Without any cell sorting, TCR sequencing was performed on whole RNA extracted either from tumor and nontumor lung tissue or from cryopreserved PBMC samples. Only patients with enough RNA available from two or more tumor regions were chosen for TCR sequencing. This specimen was PBMCs, taken at follow-up. The chain uses TRBV27 and TRBJ2-5, with 12 bases matching TRBD2. This sequence was found in a male donor with early-stage non-small cell lung cancer. Read as DNA, the sequence is TGTGCCAGCAGCTATCTAGCGGGAGGGGCGGAGACCCAGTACTTC. Translated, it reads CASSYLAGGAETQYF.